This T cell receptor beta chain was sequenced during a study of CXCR3-negative and CXCR3-positive naive CD8 T cells. Whole-study context: The study obtained 130 million to 150 million TRB reads, about 1.5 +/- 0.3 million per library. Study findings and constraints: Naive cells that were CXCR3-positive had more hydrophobic TRB CDR3s (compared with CXCR3-negative naive cells).

In the case of this clonotype: Its antigen is still unknown.

The CDR3 runs to 14 residues. The TRB cDNA libraries were prepared by 5' RACE with UMI labels. TCRdb reprocessed the 5' RACE reads and stores each CDR3 protein as one record, lacking DNA. Its table lists 150,000 or so distinct CDR3 sequences. The V call is TRBV12-3 or TRBV12-4, the J call TRBJ2-3. The receptor was derived from a human donor in good health. Some clones in this sample may be carry-over from other donors' samples. The specimen sequenced was naive CXCR3- CD8+ T cells from blood. Sample subset: CD45RO-CCR7+CD27+CD95- naive CD8+ T cells lacking CXCR3 (TNR3-). The CDR3 reads CASTLAGEEDTQYF.